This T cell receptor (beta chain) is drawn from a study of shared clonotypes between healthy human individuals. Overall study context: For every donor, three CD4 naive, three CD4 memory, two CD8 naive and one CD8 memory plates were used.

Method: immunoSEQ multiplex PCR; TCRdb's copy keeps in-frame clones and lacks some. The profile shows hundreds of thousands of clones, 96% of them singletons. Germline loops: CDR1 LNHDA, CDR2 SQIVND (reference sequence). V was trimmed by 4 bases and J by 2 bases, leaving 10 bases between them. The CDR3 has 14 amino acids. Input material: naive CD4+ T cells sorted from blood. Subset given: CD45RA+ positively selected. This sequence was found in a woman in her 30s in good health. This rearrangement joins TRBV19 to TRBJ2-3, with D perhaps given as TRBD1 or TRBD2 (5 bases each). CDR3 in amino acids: CASSTGTYTDTQYF. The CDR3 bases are TGTGCCAGTAGTACTGGGACGTACACAGATACGCAGTATTTT.